This T cell receptor beta chain appears in the sequencing data of a study of radiation and T cells in renal cell carcinoma. Study results and caveats: In blood, top tumor clones expanded by 2 weeks, shrinking by 4.

Germline V gene data show CDR1 as MNHNS and CDR2 as SASEGT. The CDR3 runs 14 residues. With 3 bases clipped from V and 4 bases from J, the junction kept 3 bases outside the gene matches. Profiling relied on immunoSEQ multiplex PCR, and the TCRdb table lists in-frame clones only, not all of them. The repertoire has fewer than 200,000 clones, less than 90% of them found once; the top ten carry roughly 10%. The time point is: blood 4 weeks post-SBRT, at nephrectomy. The treatment is: 15 Gy SBRT to primary tumor, nephrectomy 4 weeks later. Radiation-treated patients gave blood at baseline, week 2 and week 4. The patient's renal cell carcinoma had clear cell pathology. About this clone itself: Its specificity is unknown.

The rearrangement links TRBV6-1 to TRBJ1-2; TRBD1 matches at 9 bases. Source: blood, taken from a patient whose treatment included radiotherapy and nephrectomy. The clonotype was recovered from a woman aged 45-59 years with renal cell carcinoma. The CDR3 here is CASSETGGTYGYTF. DNA of the CDR3: TGTGCCAGCAGTGAGACAGGGGGTACCTATGGCTACACCTTC.